Only a few counts were recorded for the clone carrying this TCR beta chain. The antigen is undetermined. TCRdb called the 5' RACE reads again in MiXCR, with one record for every CDR3 protein. Of about 290,000 distinct CDR3 sequences listed, approximately 15% are singletons. The data are from a study of T-cell memory formation after mild COVID-19. General study findings and limits: Contracting clones from day 15 to 85 had balanced CD4/CD8; later expanders favoured CD4+.

The source material was PBMCs or a T cell subset sorted from them (not recorded which). This clonotype originated in a young man who had mild COVID-19 (a few samples of this study predate the infection). Cell type and time point are not known.

This CDR3 is CASSEGPDRFQETQYF. The CDR3 nucleotides are TGTGCCAGCAGTGAGGGGCCGGACCGATTCCAAGAGACCCAGTACTTC. The V and J genes are TRBV6-4 and TRBJ2-5; maybe TRBD1 (5 bases). V gave up 3 bases and J gave up 1 base, with 15 bases separating them. CDR1 is MRHNA and CDR2 is SNTAGT in the germline V gene. The CDR3 extends over 16 amino acids.